This TCR beta chain was sequenced in a study of blood T cell repertoires in COVID-19. Study-level information: Italy, Spain and the United States were the sources of the convalescent and acute COVID-19 samples. T cells, B-cell-depleted T cells, or PBMCs supplied cDNA or gDNA.

Profiling relied on immunoSEQ multiplex PCR, and the TCRdb table lists in-frame clones only, not all of them. Here the sample spans roughly 180,000 clones, approximately 81% being singletons. It was during active infection that Seattle patients were enrolled and then longitudinally followed. The source of this sequence is a woman between 45 and 60 years old with COVID-19, enrolled during active disease. Sequenced input: peripheral blood.

The CDR3 loop reads CASSYKGTGLDGYTF. The CDR3 DNA reads as TGTGCCAGCAGTTACAAGGGGACAGGATTGGATGGCTACACCTTC. The chain combines TRBV6-2 or TRBV6-3 with TRBJ1-2, with 8 positions matching TRBD1. The V segment lost 2 bases and the J segment 6 bases; nucleotides outside the gene matches: 8. CDR3 size: 15 residues. Germline V gene sequence: CDR1 MNHEY, CDR2 SVGEGT.